A single sample gave rise to the 3 T cell receptor beta chains below, sequenced in a study of blood T cells in healthy people across ages. It was with a sample-barcoded 5' primer and a J-beta primer mix that a second PCR of about 7 to 12 cycles was run. TCRdb fed the 5' RACE reads into MiXCR, producing one record per CDR3 protein. The sample includes hundreds of thousands of distinct CDR3 sequences, roughly 64% of them seen just once. Sample: blood. Every receptor here comes from a man aged 25 to 45 in good health.

The DNA for the CDR3 is TGCAGTGCTACCTGGGGCCTAGGTTGGGAGCAGTTCTTC. Protein sequence: CSATWGLGWEQFF. The V gene is TRBV20-1, the J gene TRBJ2-1; D is perhaps TRBD1 (5 bases). Looked up from germline, CDR1 is DFQATT and CDR2 is SNEGSKA (reference sequence). There are 13 residues in the CDR3. V was shortened by 4 bases and J by 10 bases, with 17 bases between the two germline ends.

This sequence joins TRBV3-1 and TRBJ2-7; D may be TRBD1 (5 bases). Per the germline V gene, CDR1 is LGHDT and CDR2 is YNNKEL (reference sequence). Deletions cut 1 base from V and 2 bases from J, with 9 bases between. The CDR3 loop spans 14 amino acids. The CDR3 spells CASSQVDRPYEQYF. The CDR3, as DNA: TGTGCCAGCAGCCAAGTAGACAGACCCTACGAGCAGTACTTC.

This chain connects TRBV20-1 to TRBJ2-3; the D gene could be TRBD1 or TRBD2 (6 bases each). With 5 bases removed from V and 7 bases from J, the gap between germline ends came to 28 bases. Germline lookup yields CDR1 DFQATT and CDR2 SNEGSKA (reference sequence). CDR3 length: 17 amino acids. Here the CDR3 reads CSADGRTTPKGGYTQYF. CDR3 sequence (DNA): TGCAGTGCTGATGGGAGGACTACCCCAAAAGGGGGTTATACGCAGTATTTT.